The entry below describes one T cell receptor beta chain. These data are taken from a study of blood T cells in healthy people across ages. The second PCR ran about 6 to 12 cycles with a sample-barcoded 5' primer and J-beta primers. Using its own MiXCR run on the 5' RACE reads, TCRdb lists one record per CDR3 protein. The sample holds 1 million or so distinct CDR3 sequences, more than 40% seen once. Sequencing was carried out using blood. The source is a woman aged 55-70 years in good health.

CDR3 sequence: CASSQDYVCEQYF. The CDR3 coding sequence is TGTGCCAGCAGCCAAGACTACGTCTGCGAGCAGTACTTC. The chain employs TRBV14 and TRBJ2-5; D unclear. The J call is doubtful: the DNA matches TRBJ2-7 better. Germline V gives CDR1 SGHDN, CDR2 FVKESK. The CDR3 is 13 residues long.